These 10 T cell receptor beta chains came from one sample sequenced in a study of radiation and T cells in renal cell carcinoma (dated by TCRdb to the early 2020s). Library method: the immunoSEQ multiplex PCR assay. This immuneACCESS table, as held by TCRdb, lists in-frame sequences with V and J called but not all clones. Of the missing ones, under half trace to an unresolved V gene in checked studies; the others have no known cause. This sample gives tens of thousands of clones in total; 80% of them show up just once. Of the sample, 25% to 35% is held by the ten largest clones. The sample's time point label, decoded: blood 2 weeks post-SBRT. Taken with the paper, the label for treatment or condition translates to: 15 Gy SBRT to primary tumor, nephrectomy 4 weeks later. Sample: blood, taken from a patient whose treatment included radiotherapy and nephrectomy. These receptors came from a woman in her 70s with renal cell carcinoma.

V usage is TRBV5-6 and J usage is TRBJ2-6; no clear D gene. V was cut by 2 bases and J by 4 bases, with 4 bases left in between. Germline CDR1 is SGHDT and CDR2 is YYEEEE. This CDR3 is built from 13 residues. The chain's CDR3 is CASSFFGANVLTF. CDR3 coding DNA: TGTGCCAGCAGCTTTTTCGGGGCCAACGTCCTGACTTTC.

The chain uses TRBV6-1 and TRBJ1-4; no reliable D call. Germline values: CDR1 MNHNS, CDR2 SASEGT. V lost 1 base and J 8 bases, leaving 5 bases between the germline ends. The CDR3 length is 12 residues. The CDR3: CASSEDLEKLFF. The DNA for the CDR3 is TGTGCCAGCAGTGAAGATCTGGAAAAACTGTTTTTT.

The V call is TRBV19, the J call TRBJ1-3; no reliable D call. Germline CDR1 reads LNHDA; CDR2 reads SQIVND (reference sequence). The CDR3 has 16 residues. Trimming removed 0 bases at V and 0 bases at J, with 9 bases between. The CDR3 DNA sequence: TGTGCCAGTAGTATAGATCTGTTGAGCTCTGGAAACACCATATATTTT. Translated, it gives CASSIDLLSSGNTIYF.

The chain combines TRBV5-4 with TRBJ2-1, with a possible D match to TRBD1 (6 bases). This CDR3 spans 15 amino acids. Germline assignment: CDR1 SGHNT and CDR2 YYREEE (reference sequence). V was cut by 6 bases and J by 4 bases, with 17 bases left in between. Here the CDR3 DNA reads TGTGCCAGCACCTCGGAGGAGACAGGTTACAATGAGCAGTTCTTC. The encoded protein is CASTSEETGYNEQFF. Drawing the rest from reference TRBV5-4 and TRBJ2-1, the complete variable domain is ETGVTQSPTHLIKTRGQQVTLRCSSQSGHNTVSWYQQALGQGPQFIFQYYREEENGRGNFPPRFSGLQFPNYSSELNVNALELDDSALYLCASTSEETGYNEQFFGPGTRLTVL.

V is TRBV7-2 and J is TRBJ2-2, with TRBD1 identical over 8 bases. The CDR3 has 14 amino acids. Germline values: CDR1 SGHTA, CDR2 FQGNSA. The junction had 6 bases not matched to a gene; V was cut back by 5 bases and J by 7 bases. CDR3 coding DNA: TGTGCCAGCAGCCCCTCGGACAGGGTCGGGGAGCTGTTTTTT. It yields the protein CASSPSDRVGELFF.

With regard to this clone: A much larger clone is a single base away; this may be a read error. Additional DNA sequences in this sample encode the identical CDR3. The chain uses TRBV5-6 and TRBJ2-7; D is uncertain. The CDR3 loop spans 14 amino acids. Germline V gives CDR1 SGHDT, CDR2 YYEEEE. The CDR3 coding sequence is TGTGCCAGTAGCTTGGAGACAAATCCCTACGAGCAGTACTTC. This gives the protein CASSLETNPYEQYF.

The V gene is TRBV4-1, the J gene TRBJ2-5, with D possibly matching TRBD2 (6 bases). Germline CDR1 and CDR2: MGHRA and YSYEKL. This CDR3 comprises 16 residues. V was clipped by 1 base and J by 1 base, with 13 bases between them. CDR3 region: CASSQGALGGQETQYF. The CDR3 DNA reads TGCGCCAGCAGCCAAGGGGCATTGGGGGGCCAAGAGACCCAGTACTTC.

The chain uses TRBV4-1 and TRBJ1-5; TRBD1 agrees at 7 bases. Germline-derived CDR1 and CDR2 are MGHRA and YSYEKL. The CDR3 length is 17 residues. V trimming: 3 bases; J trimming: 2 bases; junction bases outside the gene matches: 10. The CDR3 here is CASSHLQGSLGNQPQHF. DNA for the CDR3: TGCGCCAGCAGCCACCTACAGGGGTCACTCGGCAATCAGCCCCAGCATTTT.

This chain uses TRBV6-1 with TRBJ1-4; no firm D call. Trimming pared 1 base from V and 2 bases from J, leaving 11 bases between. CDR3 length equals 16 residues. The germline V gene encodes CDR1 MNHNS and CDR2 SASEGT. CDR3 region: CASSEGPGSTNEKLFF. For the CDR3, the DNA is TGTGCCAGCAGTGAAGGCCCGGGGAGCACTAATGAAAAACTGTTTTTT.

This rearrangement joins TRBV30 to TRBJ2-7, with 14 positions matching TRBD2. This CDR3 spans 16 amino acids. Germline assignment: CDR1 GTSNPN and CDR2 SVGIG (reference sequence). V trimming: 4 bases; J trimming: 4 bases; junction bases outside the gene matches: 9. This CDR3 is CAWTAPGLAGVYEQYF. The CDR3 region has the DNA TGTGCCTGGACCGCCCCGGGACTAGCGGGAGTATACGAGCAGTACTTC.